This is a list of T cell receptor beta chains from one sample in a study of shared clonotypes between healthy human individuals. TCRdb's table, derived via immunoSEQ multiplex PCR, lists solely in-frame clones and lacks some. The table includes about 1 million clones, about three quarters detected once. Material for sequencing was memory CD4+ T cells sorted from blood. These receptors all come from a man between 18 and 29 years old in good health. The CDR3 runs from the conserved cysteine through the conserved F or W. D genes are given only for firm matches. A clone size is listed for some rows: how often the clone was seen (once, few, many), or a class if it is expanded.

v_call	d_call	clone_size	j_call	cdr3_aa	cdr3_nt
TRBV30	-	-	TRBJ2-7	CAWSPGKSYEQYF	TGTGCCTGGAGTCCGGGGAAGTCCTACGAGCAGTACTTC
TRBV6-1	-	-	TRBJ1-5	CASSELVFGQPQHF	TGTGCCAGCAGTGAATTAGTCTTCGGTCAGCCCCAGCATTTT
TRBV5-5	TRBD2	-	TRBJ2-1	CASSLSAGASYNEQFF	TGTGCCAGCAGCTTGTCAGCGGGGGCCTCCTACAATGAGCAGTTCTTC
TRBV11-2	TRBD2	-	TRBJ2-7	CASSLGLAGEQYF	TGTGCCAGCAGCTTAGGACTAGCAGGCGAGCAGTACTTC
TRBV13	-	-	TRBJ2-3	CASSFLASTDTQYF	TGTGCCAGCAGCTTTCTAGCGAGCACAGATACGCAGTATTTT
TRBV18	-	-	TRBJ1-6	CASSPLARGSSYNSPLHF	TGTGCCAGCTCACCTCTGGCACGGGGGAGCTCCTATAATTCACCCCTCCACTTT
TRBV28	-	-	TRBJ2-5	CASSLLMTLSQETQYF	TGTGCCAGCAGTCTACTTATGACCCTATCCCAAGAGACCCAGTACTTC
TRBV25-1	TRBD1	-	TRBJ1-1	CASSDRGRLGGEAFF	TGTGCCAGCAGTGACAGGGGGCGCCTGGGGGGTGAAGCTTTCTTT
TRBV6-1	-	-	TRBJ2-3	CASSIRPTDTQYF	TGTGCCAGCAGTATCAGGCCAACAGATACGCAGTATTTT
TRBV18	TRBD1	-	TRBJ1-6	CASSDRGPNSPLHF	TGTGCCAGCTCAGACAGGGGGCCTAATTCACCCCTCCACTTT
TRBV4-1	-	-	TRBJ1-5	CASSQVTSLGNQPQHF	TGCGCCAGCAGCCAAGTTACATCGCTGGGCAATCAGCCCCAGCATTTT
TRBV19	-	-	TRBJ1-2	CASRASYGYTF	TGTGCCAGTAGGGCCTCCTATGGCTACACCTTC
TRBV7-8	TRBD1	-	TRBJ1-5	CASKIAGTEGPQHF	TGTGCCAGCAAAATAGCCGGGACAGAGGGGCCCCAGCATTTT
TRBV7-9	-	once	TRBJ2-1	CASSLDTRYNEQFF	TGTGCCAGCAGCTTAGATACGCGGTACAATGAGCAGTTCTTC
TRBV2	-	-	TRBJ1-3	CASTRALSGNTIYF	TGTGCCAGCACCAGAGCGCTCTCTGGAAACACCATATATTTT
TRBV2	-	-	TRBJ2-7	CASSEELGDPYEQYF	TGTGCCAGCAGTGAAGAACTAGGAGATCCCTACGAGCAGTACTTC
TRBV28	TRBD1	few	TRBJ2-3	CASSLRSRQGAPYF	TGTGCCAGCAGTTTGAGGTCTCGGCAGGGGGCACCGTATTTT
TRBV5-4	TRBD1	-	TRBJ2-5	CASSGRGQGAGETQYF	TGTGCCAGCAGCGGGAGGGGACAGGGGGCCGGGGAGACCCAGTACTTC
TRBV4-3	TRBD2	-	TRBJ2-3	CASSQSGLVTDTQYF	TGCGCCAGCAGCCAATCGGGACTAGTCACAGATACGCAGTATTTT
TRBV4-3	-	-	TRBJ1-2	CASSLEPGLNYGYTF	TGCGCCAGCAGCCTAGAGCCTGGGCTAAACTATGGCTACACCTTC
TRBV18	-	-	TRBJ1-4	CASSPLTAAEKLFF	TGTGCCAGCTCACCATTGACAGCAGCCGAAAAACTGTTTTTT
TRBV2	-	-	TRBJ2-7	CASSDDRYSSYEQYF	TGTGCCAGCAGTGACGACAGGTACAGCTCCTACGAGCAGTACTTC
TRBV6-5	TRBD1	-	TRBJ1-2	CASRAGQGIYGYTF	TGTGCCAGCAGAGCCGGACAGGGGATCTATGGCTACACCTTC
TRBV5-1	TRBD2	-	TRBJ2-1	CASSDALAGVSNEQFF	TGCGCCAGCAGCGATGCTTTAGCGGGAGTAAGCAATGAGCAGTTCTTC
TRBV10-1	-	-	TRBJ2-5	CASSEGDETQYF	TGCGCCAGCAGTGAAGGGGACGAGACCCAGTACTTC
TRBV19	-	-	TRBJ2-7	CASSIGVADPYEQYF	TGTGCCAGTAGTATCGGAGTAGCGGACCCCTACGAGCAGTACTTC
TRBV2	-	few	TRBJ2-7	CASSVRQNYEQYF	TGTGCCAGCAGTGTAAGACAGAACTACGAGCAGTACTTC
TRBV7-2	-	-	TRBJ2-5	CASSARVQETQYF	TGTGCCAGCAGCGCCCGAGTCCAAGAGACCCAGTACTTC
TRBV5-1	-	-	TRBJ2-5	CASSPSKAQETQYF	TGCGCCAGCAGCCCCTCAAAGGCCCAAGAGACCCAGTACTTC
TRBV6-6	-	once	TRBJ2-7	CASRGYEQYF	TGTGCCAGCCGTGGGTACGAGCAGTACTTC
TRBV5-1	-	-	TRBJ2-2	CASSFSTPERSGELFF	TGCGCCAGCAGCTTCTCGACTCCGGAGCGGTCCGGGGAGCTGTTTTTT
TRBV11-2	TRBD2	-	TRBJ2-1	CASSPDLDLVSGGHNEQFF	TGTGCCAGCAGCCCGGACCTCGACTTGGTTAGCGGGGGTCACAATGAGCAGTTCTTC
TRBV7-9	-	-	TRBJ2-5	CASSPQGQVQETQYF	TGTGCCAGCAGCCCCCAAGGGCAGGTCCAAGAGACCCAGTACTTC
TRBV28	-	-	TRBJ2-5	CASSFNRPYQETQYF	TGTGCCAGCAGTTTTAACCGACCGTACCAAGAGACCCAGTACTTC
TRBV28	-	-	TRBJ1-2	CATDSAAVYTF	TGTGCCACCGACTCCGCAGCCGTCTACACCTTC
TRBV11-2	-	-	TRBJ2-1	CASRGAGEQFF	TGTGCCAGCAGAGGGGCCGGTGAGCAGTTCTTC
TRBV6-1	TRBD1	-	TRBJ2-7	CASAGTGSSYEQYF	TGTGCCAGTGCCGGGACAGGGAGCTCCTACGAGCAGTACTTC
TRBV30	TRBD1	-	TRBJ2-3	CAWRTGDRITDTQYF	TGTGCCTGGAGAACAGGGGATAGGATCACAGATACGCAGTATTTT
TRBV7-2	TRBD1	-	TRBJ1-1	CASSLGTGSIEAFF	TGTGCCAGCAGCTTAGGGACAGGTTCGATTGAAGCTTTCTTT
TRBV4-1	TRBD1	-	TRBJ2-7	CASSQSHRTGGLYEQYF	TGCGCCAGCAGCCAATCCCACCGGACAGGGGGCCTCTACGAGCAGTACTTC
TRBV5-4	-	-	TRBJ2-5	CASSLALQETQYF	TGTGCCAGCAGCTTGGCTCTCCAAGAGACCCAGTACTTC
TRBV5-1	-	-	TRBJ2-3	CASSRWTAGGDTQYF	TGCGCCAGCAGCCGATGGACAGCCGGGGGAGATACGCAGTATTTT
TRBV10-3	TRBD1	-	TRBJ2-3	CAISDGQGIFRTQYF	TGTGCCATCAGTGACGGACAGGGAATTTTTAGGACGCAGTATTTT
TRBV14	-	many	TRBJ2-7	CASSQDWAGPQSF	TGTGCCAGCAGCCAAGATTGGGCAGGGCCTCAAAGCTTC
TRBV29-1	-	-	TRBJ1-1	CSVEHTQGGTEAFF	TGCAGCGTTGAGCACACACAGGGTGGCACTGAAGCTTTCTTT